This T cell receptor beta chain appears in the sequencing data of a study of T cell repertoires in cytomegalovirus infection (dated by TCRdb to the late 2010s). In the study overall: Because public TCR beta signatures pointed to carriage of CMV infection together with the matching HLA type, the HLA type of each donor mattered for the analysis. The full study reports these points: The ex vivo response was dominated by HLA-C-restricted CMV-specific TCR beta clonotypes, which also provided the single most frequent clonotype in two of eight donors. In both this cohort and an independent roughly 330-donor cohort, the cumulative frequency of public TCR beta family members distinguished carriers of CMV infection plus the relevant HLA type.

In its sample, this clonotype was seen many times. Its antigen is currently not known. No much larger clone exists at a distance of one base, and base qualities are not known. Taken from the germline V gene (reference sequence), the CDR1 and CDR2 loops are LNHDA and SQIVND. V ends up 3 bases short and J 6 bases short, with an unmatched junction base count of 8. The CDR3 has 15 amino acids, counting the end cysteine and phenylalanine. The DNA shown is the 45-base CDR3, in frame from base 1. For sequencing, an Illumina HiSeq 1500 was employed. Using fastp trimming at Q25 and MiXCR clonotype assembly, TCRdb reanalyzed the public sequencing data and kept in-frame beta chains. Rows matching on CDR3 protein sequence are summarized as one entry with the most common DNA and genes. This sample lists about 320,000 distinct CDR3 sequences; around a tenth were detected once. The ten most abundant clones make up 3.5% to 4.5% of the sample.

The specimen sequenced was PBMCs. The TCR originated in a human donor in good health (CMV status not recorded). Some clones in this sample may be carry-over from other donors' samples. Rearrangement joined TRBV19 to TRBJ2-1; a stretch of 7 junction bases matches TRBD2. CDR3 reads: CASSIASGLFNEQFF. The DNA is TGTGCCAGTAGTATCGCTAGCGGCCTATTCAATGAGCAGTTCTTC.